The rows below give T cell receptor beta chains drawn from one sample of a study of graft-versus-host responses after intestinal transplantation. Generated by immunoSEQ multiplex PCR, the TCRdb table keeps only in-frame clones and is missing some. The table shows nearly 110,000 clones, with approximately 86% occurring only once. No antigen is known for these receptors. The input for sequencing was unstimulated CD4+ T cells sorted from spleen or lymph node cells, taken before transplant. These receptor sequences come from a human donor who was the organ donor for an intestinal transplant. The conserved cysteine and the conserved F or W are not part of the CDR3 here.

j_gene | v_gene | CDR3aa
TRBJ2-4 | TRBV29-1 | SAGTGTGTRNIQY
TRBJ2-1 | TRBV5-1 | ASSLRSESSYNEQF
TRBJ1-5 | TRBV5-5 | ASSVGPETNQPQH
TRBJ1-2 | TRBV4-3 | ASSQVQGRYGYT
TRBJ2-1 | TRBV5-6 | ASSVRTSGRGNEQF
TRBJ2-5 | TRBV29-1 | SAGTGGGETQY
TRBJ1-2 | TRBV9 | ASSPSGFGYT
TRBJ2-7 | TRBV4-1 | ASSRYPRPGQGVYEQY
TRBJ2-5 | TRBV19 | ASSSLSSFRETQY
TRBJ2-1 | TRBV11-3 | ASSLVTSGGLNEQF
TRBJ2-3 | TRBV7-9 | ASSSQQGLDTQY
TRBJ2-1 | TRBV5-1 | ASSPGDAYDNEQF
TRBJ1-2 | TRBV13 | ASSLTDYGYT
TRBJ2-5 | TRBV6-1 | ASSSRTVQETQY
TRBJ2-3 | TRBV27 | ASSLGQGTYTQY
TRBJ2-2 | TRBV18 | ASSPPTTARGTGELF
TRBJ1-2 | TRBV10-3 | AISEADRGGGYT
TRBJ1-5 | TRBV11-2 | ASSPHSDQPQH
TRBJ2-2 | TRBV27 | ASRGANTGELF
TRBJ2-3 | TRBV11-2 | ASSPTVPQY